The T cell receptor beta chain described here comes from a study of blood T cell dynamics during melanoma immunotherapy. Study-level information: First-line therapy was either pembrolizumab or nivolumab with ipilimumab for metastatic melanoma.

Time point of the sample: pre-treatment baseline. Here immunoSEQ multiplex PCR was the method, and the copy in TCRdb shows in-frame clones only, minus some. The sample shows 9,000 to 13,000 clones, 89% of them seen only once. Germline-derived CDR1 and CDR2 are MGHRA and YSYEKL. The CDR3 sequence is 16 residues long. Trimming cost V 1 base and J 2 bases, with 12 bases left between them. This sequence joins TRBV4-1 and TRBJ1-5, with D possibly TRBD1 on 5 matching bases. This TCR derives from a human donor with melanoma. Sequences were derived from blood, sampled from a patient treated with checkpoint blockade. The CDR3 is CASSQVAQGGNQPQHF. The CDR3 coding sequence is TGCGCCAGCAGCCAAGTCGCCCAGGGTGGCAATCAGCCCCAGCATTTT.